These T cell receptor beta chains were read from a single sample in a study of T cells in localized non-small cell lung cancer. Produced via immunoSEQ multiplex PCR; TCRdb's table is partial and in-frame only. The data contain 60,000 to 75,000 clones, about four fifths of them seen just once; the ten biggest clones take up just over 4.5%. The input for sequencing was PBMCs, taken before any cancer treatment. The receptors here all came from a man aged 40-75 years with stage II lung adenocarcinoma. Both conserved end residues are part of each CDR3. The D gene is left open where the match is weak. Clone size appears in some rows only: once, few, many, or a class for an expanded clone.

size: NA; D: NA; length: 15; V: TRBV6-1; J: TRBJ2-7; CDR3: CASSEAPGFAYEQYF; DNA: TGTGCCAGCAGTGAAGCCCCTGGTTTCGCCTACGAGCAGTACTTC
size: NA; D: NA; length: 14; V: TRBV30; J: TRBJ1-1; CDR3: CAWTPMTGGTEAFF; DNA: TGTGCCTGGACCCCGATGACGGGAGGCACTGAAGCTTTCTTT
size: NA; D: NA; length: 18; V: TRBV2; J: TRBJ1-3; CDR3: CASKRSASESRSGNTIYF; DNA: TGTGCCAGCAAACGCTCGGCCTCGGAGTCAAGATCTGGAAACACCATATATTTT
size: NA; D: TRBD1; length: 15; V: TRBV5-6; J: TRBJ1-4; CDR3: CASSRRTGYREKLFF; DNA: TGTGCCAGCAGTCGCCGGACAGGGTATCGTGAAAAACTGTTTTTT
size: once; D: NA; length: 14; V: TRBV5-1; J: TRBJ2-1; CDR3: CASSLLGAYNEQFF; DNA: TGCGCCAGCAGCTTGTTGGGAGCCTACAATGAGCAGTTCTTC
size: few; D: NA; length: 17; V: TRBV4-1; J: TRBJ2-1; CDR3: CASSQVDMGFSYNEQFF; DNA: TGCGCCAGCAGCCAAGTCGACATGGGATTCTCCTACAATGAGCAGTTCTTC
size: NA; D: TRBD2; length: 18; V: TRBV9; J: TRBJ2-1; CDR3: CASSVGRDGTSGSNEQFF; DNA: TGTGCCAGCAGCGTAGGTCGAGACGGGACTAGCGGGAGCAATGAGCAGTTCTTC
size: NA; D: TRBD1; length: 13; V: TRBV28; J: TRBJ2-7; CDR3: CASSLLTGLEQYF; DNA: TGTGCCAGCAGTTTATTGACAGGGCTTGAGCAGTACTTC
size: NA; D: TRBD1; length: 17; V: TRBV27; J: TRBJ2-1; CDR3: CASSPTGDPTPNNEQFF; DNA: TGTGCCAGCAGTCCGACAGGGGACCCAACGCCTAACAATGAGCAGTTCTTC
size: few; D: NA; length: 14; V: TRBV19; J: TRBJ1-1; CDR3: CASSDGTVNTEAFF; DNA: TGTGCCAGTAGTGACGGGACTGTGAACACTGAAGCTTTCTTT
size: NA; D: NA; length: 15; V: TRBV6-1; J: TRBJ2-7; CDR3: CASSEIAGEVYEQYF; DNA: TGTGCCAGCAGTGAAATAGCAGGGGAGGTCTACGAGCAGTACTTC
size: NA; D: NA; length: 15; V: TRBV7-2; J: TRBJ2-3; CDR3: CASSLGPLSTDTQYF; DNA: TGTGCCAGCAGCTTAGGCCCTTTGAGCACAGATACGCAGTATTTT
size: NA; D: TRBD1; length: 16; V: TRBV15; J: TRBJ2-5; CDR3: CATSSGQGAKEETQYF; DNA: TGTGCCACCAGCAGCGGACAGGGGGCGAAGGAAGAGACCCAGTACTTC
size: NA; D: NA; length: 16; V: TRBV10-3; J: TRBJ2-3; CDR3: CAISESKSGATDTQYF; DNA: TGTGCCATCAGTGAGTCTAAATCTGGGGCCACAGATACGCAGTATTTT
size: few; D: NA; length: 14; V: TRBV30; J: TRBJ1-1; CDR3: CAWIFRGGNTEAFF; DNA: TGTGCCTGGATATTCCGCGGGGGGAACACTGAAGCTTTCTTT
size: NA; D: NA; length: 13; V: TRBV19; J: TRBJ1-1; CDR3: CASSPTGNTEAFF; DNA: TGTGCCAGTAGTCCCACGGGGAACACTGAAGCTTTCTTT
size: few; D: NA; length: 13; V: TRBV28; J: TRBJ1-1; CDR3: CASSFRRNTEAFF; DNA: TGTGCCAGCAGTTTTAGGAGAAACACTGAAGCTTTCTTT
size: NA; D: NA; length: 13; V: TRBV12-5; J: TRBJ1-1; CDR3: CASGQDPGTEAFF; DNA: TGTGCTAGTGGTCAGGATCCGGGGACTGAAGCTTTCTTT
size: NA; D: TRBD1; length: 14; V: TRBV27; J: TRBJ2-7; CDR3: CASSLDRGRYEQYF; DNA: TGTGCCAGCAGTCTGGACAGGGGGCGCTACGAGCAGTACTTC
size: NA; D: TRBD1; length: 14; V: TRBV5-1; J: TRBJ2-1; CDR3: CASSLGQGVWEQFF; DNA: TGCGCCAGCAGCTTGGGTCAGGGGGTTTGGGAGCAGTTCTTC
size: NA; D: NA; length: 14; V: TRBV30; J: TRBJ1-2; CDR3: CAWSFQTGFYGYTF; DNA: TGTGCCTGGAGTTTCCAAACCGGATTCTATGGCTACACCTTC
size: NA; D: NA; length: 14; V: TRBV2; J: TRBJ2-7; CDR3: CASSVGGRAGEQYF; DNA: TGTGCCAGCAGTGTAGGGGGGAGGGCTGGCGAACAGTACTTC
size: NA; D: TRBD2; length: 15; V: TRBV5-4; J: TRBJ2-2; CDR3: CASSLELAGTGELFF; DNA: TGTGCCAGCAGCTTGGAACTAGCGGGAACCGGGGAGCTGTTTTTT
size: NA; D: TRBD1; length: 14; V: TRBV7-7; J: TRBJ2-1; CDR3: CASSIGTGDNEQFF; DNA: TGTGCTAGCAGCATCGGGACAGGTGACAATGAGCAGTTCTTC
size: few; D: NA; length: 11; V: TRBV4-3; J: TRBJ2-1; CDR3: CASSQYNEQFF; DNA: TGCGCCAGCAGCCAATACAATGAGCAGTTCTTC
size: NA; D: TRBD2; length: 16; V: TRBV7-2; J: TRBJ2-1; CDR3: CASSPRGSGSMYEQFF; DNA: TGTGCCAGCAGCCCTCGAGGGAGCGGGAGTATGTATGAGCAGTTCTTC
size: NA; D: TRBD2; length: 14; V: TRBV19; J: TRBJ2-2; CDR3: CASSILAGAGELFF; DNA: TGTGCCAGTAGTATTTTAGCGGGAGCGGGGGAGCTGTTTTTT
size: NA; D: NA; length: 12; V: TRBV30; J: TRBJ2-1; CDR3: CAWSTTSNEQFF; DNA: TGTGCCTGGAGCACTACCTCCAATGAGCAGTTCTTC
size: NA; D: TRBD1; length: 16; V: TRBV7-2; J: TRBJ2-3; CDR3: CASSLKETGRSDTQYF; DNA: TGTGCCAGCAGCCTTAAGGAGACAGGGCGTTCAGATACGCAGTATTTT
size: NA; D: NA; length: 13; V: TRBV6-1; J: TRBJ1-2; CDR3: CASGAGSNYGYTF; DNA: TGTGCCAGCGGTGCAGGGTCGAACTATGGCTACACCTTC
size: NA; D: TRBD1; length: 15; V: TRBV18; J: TRBJ2-5; CDR3: CASSGQGAPQETQYF; DNA: TGTGCCAGCTCAGGACAGGGGGCTCCCCAAGAGACCCAGTACTTC
size: once; D: TRBD2; length: 16; V: TRBV2; J: TRBJ2-6; CDR3: CASSEGLGTGANVLTF; DNA: TGTGCCAGCAGTGAGGGACTAGGCACTGGGGCCAACGTCCTGACTTTC
size: NA; D: TRBD1; length: 19; V: TRBV7-2; J: TRBJ2-1; CDR3: CASSPYGTGTGGVGNEQFF; DNA: TGTGCCAGCAGCCCCTACGGTACGGGGACAGGGGGCGTTGGCAATGAGCAGTTCTTC
size: NA; D: TRBD2; length: 18; V: TRBV11-3; J: TRBJ2-4; CDR3: CASSLQTSGRVAKNIQYF; DNA: TGTGCCAGCAGCCTGCAGACTAGCGGGAGGGTAGCCAAAAACATTCAGTACTTC
size: NA; D: TRBD1; length: 13; V: TRBV19; J: TRBJ1-2; CDR3: CASTGNRGGGYTF; DNA: TGTGCCAGTACCGGTAACAGGGGAGGCGGCTACACCTTC
size: NA; D: NA; length: 14; V: TRBV19; J: TRBJ2-6; CDR3: CASSTLRTANVLTF; DNA: TGTGCCAGTAGCACACTTCGAACGGCCAACGTCCTGACTTTC
size: NA; D: TRBD1; length: 13; V: TRBV10-3; J: TRBJ1-1; CDR3: CAIGGQGDTEAFF; DNA: TGTGCCATCGGGGGACAGGGGGACACTGAAGCTTTCTTT
size: few; D: NA; length: 14; V: TRBV30; J: TRBJ1-1; CDR3: CAWTTGTMNTEAFF; DNA: TGTGCCTGGACCACCGGGACAATGAACACTGAAGCTTTCTTT
size: many; D: NA; length: 11; V: TRBV29-1; J: TRBJ2-3; CDR3: CSAGHSDTQYF; DNA: TGCAGCGCCGGACACTCAGATACGCAGTATTTT
size: few; D: NA; length: 13; V: TRBV7-9; J: TRBJ1-1; CDR3: CASSLSGHTEAFF; DNA: TGTGCCAGCAGCTTAAGCGGGCACACTGAAGCTTTCTTT
size: NA; D: NA; length: 17; V: TRBV7-2; J: TRBJ1-5; CDR3: CASSPRQRSSLNQPQHF; DNA: TGTGCCAGCAGCCCTAGACAGAGGAGTAGCCTAAATCAGCCCCAGCATTTT
size: NA; D: TRBD1; length: 15; V: TRBV18; J: TRBJ1-1; CDR3: CASSLTGTGGTEAFF; DNA: TGTGCCAGCTCGCTAACCGGGACAGGGGGGACTGAAGCTTTCTTT
size: NA; D: TRBD1; length: 11; V: TRBV6-1; J: TRBJ1-2; CDR3: CASRQGYGYTF; DNA: TGTGCCAGCAGACAGGGGTATGGCTACACCTTC
size: NA; D: NA; length: 15; V: TRBV5-4; J: TRBJ2-3; CDR3: CASSLTGDITDTQYF; DNA: TGTGCCAGCAGCTTGACGGGGGATATAACAGATACGCAGTATTTT
size: NA; D: NA; length: 16; V: TRBV4-3; J: TRBJ1-3; CDR3: CASSLDVVDSGNTIYF; DNA: TGCGCCAGCAGCCTCGATGTGGTGGACTCTGGAAACACCATATATTTT
size: NA; D: NA; length: 13; V: TRBV9; J: TRBJ1-1; CDR3: CASSVDITTEAFF; DNA: TGTGCCAGCAGCGTAGATATCACCACTGAAGCTTTCTTT
size: NA; D: NA; length: 14; V: TRBV5-1; J: TRBJ1-2; CDR3: CASSLAEGLYGYTF; DNA: TGCGCCAGCAGCTTGGCCGAAGGGCTCTATGGCTACACCTTC
size: NA; D: TRBD1; length: 16; V: TRBV19; J: TRBJ1-5; CDR3: CASSVPGQTSNQPQHF; DNA: TGTGCCAGTAGTGTCCCGGGACAGACAAGCAATCAGCCCCAGCATTTT
size: NA; D: NA; length: 13; V: TRBV7-3; J: TRBJ2-7; CDR3: CASSQDHSYEQYF; DNA: TGTGCCAGCAGCCAGGACCATTCCTACGAGCAGTACTTC